The 10 T cell receptor beta chains below were found in one sample sequenced in a study of T cells expressing NK-cell markers. Reanalyzing the 5' RACE reads, TCRdb keeps one entry per CDR3 protein, without DNA. The sample spans 500,000 or so distinct CDR3 sequences; the ten largest clones claim under 4.5%. Sequencing used blood T cells: a sorted CD56 or NKG2C T cell subset, CD4+ or CD8+ T cells, or bulk PBMC T cells (not recorded which). Source of these receptors: a man between 18 and 35 years old in good health.

The chain recombines TRBV12-3 or TRBV12-4 with TRBJ2-3. This CDR3 has 13 amino acids. The CDR3 here is CASSLLLGDTQYF.

V gene TRBV2 combines with J gene TRBJ1-1. Germline V lookup: CDR1 SNHLY, CDR2 FYNNEI. The CDR3 spans 13 residues. The chain's CDR3 is CASNPEVNTEAFF.

The chain uses TRBV4-1 and TRBJ1-2; TCRdb reports TRBD1, a call that lacks DNA to check it against. Germline CDR1 reads MGHRA; CDR2 reads YSYEKL. CDR3 length: 16 residues. CDR3 sequence reads: CASSQPLGQVGYGYTF.

The chain combines TRBV13 with TRBJ1-5; TCRdb indicates TRBD1, and absent DNA this call remains unverified. The CDR3 extends over 16 amino acids. Germline V lookup: CDR1 PRHDT, CDR2 FYEKMQ (reference sequence). The CDR3 protein is CASSSKRDRDSQPQHF.

The CDR3 loop is CASSFPTGGVGDEQFF. The chain joins TRBV12-3 or TRBV12-4 to TRBJ2-1; checking the TCRdb D call of TRBD1 is not possible without DNA. This CDR3 is 16 amino acids long.

The chain links TRBV6-2 or TRBV6-3 to TRBJ2-7. The CDR3 loop spans 14 amino acids. Germline V CDR1 and CDR2: MNHEY, SVGEGT. CDR3 amino acids: CASSWRITTYEQYF.

V gene TRBV18 combines with J gene TRBJ2-1; TCRdb's D call of TRBD1 is untestable without DNA. Germline V gives CDR1 KGHSH, CDR2 LQKENI. The CDR3 loop spans 16 amino acids. Here the CDR3 reads CASSPTPRTVDNEQFF.

The chain carries TRBV12-3 or TRBV12-4 and TRBJ2-1; TCRdb names TRBD2, which stays unverified in the absence of DNA. This CDR3 spans 14 amino acids. Here the CDR3 reads CASSPNRLAYEQFF.

The chain is built from TRBV6-5 and TRBJ2-7; with no DNA, the TCRdb D assignment of TRBD2 cannot be verified. Germline V CDR1 and CDR2: MNHEY, SVGAGI. This CDR3 contains 16 residues. The CDR3 reads CASSRGLAEGRYEQYF.

The V call is TRBV3-1, the J call TRBJ2-1; the TCRdb D gene call, TRBD1, has no DNA to confirm it. Germline V lookup: CDR1 LGHDT, CDR2 YNNKEL (reference sequence). This CDR3 comprises 14 residues. CDR3 residues: CASSQPHHMDEQFF.